The rows below give T cell receptor beta chains drawn from one sample of a study of cytomegalovirus exposure and HLA in healthy donors. The protocol was immunoSEQ multiplex PCR, while the TCRdb copy is restricted to in-frame clones and leaves out a portion. The sample includes 90,000 to 120,000 clones, about 70% of them seen just once. Sequencing was done on a sample of PBMCs. The receptors were sampled from a woman younger than 30 in good health and CMV-seropositive. CDR3s include the opening cysteine and the closing phenylalanine or tryptophan. The order of the fields is V gene, J gene, CDR3 protein.

TRBV7-6	TRBJ2-5	CASSFGTSGVSSQYF
TRBV18	TRBJ2-5	CASSSGHEETQYF
TRBV7-2	TRBJ1-2	CASSLAPGQNYGYTF
TRBV6-1	TRBJ1-2	CASSEALGTGGGYGYTF
TRBV7-2	TRBJ2-1	CASSPGLAPGEQFF
TRBV7-8	TRBJ2-7	CASSPPGTGSYEQYF
TRBV18	TRBJ2-7	CASSHPSREQYF
TRBV27	TRBJ1-5	CASSSLYGQGGQPQHF
TRBV27	TRBJ1-1	CASSFYPAGGNTEAFF
TRBV30	TRBJ1-1	CAWSVGGIRTFF
TRBV6-5	TRBJ2-5	CASRPLAVQETQYF
TRBV28	TRBJ2-1	CASSLIEGHNEQFF
TRBV5-1	TRBJ2-1	CASDTSGSSYNEQFF
TRBV12-5	TRBJ2-3	CASGLLPHGVGKASTDTQYF
TRBV6-5	.	CASSWAHSYEQYF
TRBV19	TRBJ1-1	CASTTPDRGQTEAFF
TRBV9	TRBJ1-3	CASSVQDSSGNTIYF
TRBV28	TRBJ1-2	CASSWLGKLRIRDYGYTF
TRBV5-1	TRBJ1-2	CASRTGDVGGYGYTF
TRBV6-1	TRBJ2-1	CASVQDSYNEQFF
TRBV7-3	TRBJ2-5	CASSLAGGSQETQYF
TRBV28	TRBJ2-6	CASIPGTARANVLTF
TRBV4-1	TRBJ1-1	CASSQAQNTEAFF
TRBV28	TRBJ2-4	CASSLFTGVGKNIQYF
TRBV28	TRBJ2-2	CASRRLTGELFF
TRBV4-1	TRBJ1-5	CASSHVYRLNNQPQHF
TRBV4-1	TRBJ1-3	CASSPQGAGNTIYF